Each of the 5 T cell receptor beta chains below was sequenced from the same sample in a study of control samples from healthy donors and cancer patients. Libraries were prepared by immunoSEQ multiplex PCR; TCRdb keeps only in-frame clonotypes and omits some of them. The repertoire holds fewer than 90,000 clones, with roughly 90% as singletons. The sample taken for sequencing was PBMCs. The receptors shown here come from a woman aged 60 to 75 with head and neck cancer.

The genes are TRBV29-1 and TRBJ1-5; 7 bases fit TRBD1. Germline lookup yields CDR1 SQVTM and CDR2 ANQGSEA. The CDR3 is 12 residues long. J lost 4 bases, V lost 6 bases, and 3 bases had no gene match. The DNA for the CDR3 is TGCAGCGTACAGGGGTATAATCAGCCCCAGCATTTT. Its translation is CSVQGYNQPQHF. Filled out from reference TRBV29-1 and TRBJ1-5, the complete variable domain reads SAVISQKPSRDICQRGTSLTIQCQVDSQVTMMFWYRQQPGQSLTLIATANQGSEATYESGFVIDKFPISRPNLTFSTLTVSNMSPEDSSIYLCSVQGYNQPQHFGDGTRLSIL.

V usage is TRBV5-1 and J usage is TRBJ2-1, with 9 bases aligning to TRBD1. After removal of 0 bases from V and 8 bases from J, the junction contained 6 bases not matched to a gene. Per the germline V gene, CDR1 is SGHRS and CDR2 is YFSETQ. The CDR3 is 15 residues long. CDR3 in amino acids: CASSLEQGAVDEQFF. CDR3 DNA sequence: TGCGCCAGCAGCTTGGAACAGGGGGCAGTCGATGAGCAGTTCTTC.

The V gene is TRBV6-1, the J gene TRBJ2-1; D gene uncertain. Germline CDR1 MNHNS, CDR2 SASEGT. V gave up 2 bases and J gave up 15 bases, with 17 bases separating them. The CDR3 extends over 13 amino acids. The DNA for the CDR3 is TGTGCCAGCAGTGAACCCGGGCCCCCGAGATCGTTCTTC. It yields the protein CASSEPGPPRSFF.

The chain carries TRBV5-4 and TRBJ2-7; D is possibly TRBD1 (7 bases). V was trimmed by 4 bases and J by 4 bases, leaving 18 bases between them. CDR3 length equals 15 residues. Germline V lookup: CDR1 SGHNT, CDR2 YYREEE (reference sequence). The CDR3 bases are TGTGCCAGCAGCCATGGCAGCGCAGGGGGGTACGAGCAGTACTTC. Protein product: CASSHGSAGGYEQYF.

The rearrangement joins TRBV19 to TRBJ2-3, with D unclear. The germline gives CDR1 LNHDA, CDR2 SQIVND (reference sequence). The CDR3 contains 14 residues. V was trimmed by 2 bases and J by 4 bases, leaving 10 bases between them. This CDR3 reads CASSIHPRSDTQYF. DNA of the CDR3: TGTGCCAGTAGTATACACCCTCGATCAGATACGCAGTATTTT.